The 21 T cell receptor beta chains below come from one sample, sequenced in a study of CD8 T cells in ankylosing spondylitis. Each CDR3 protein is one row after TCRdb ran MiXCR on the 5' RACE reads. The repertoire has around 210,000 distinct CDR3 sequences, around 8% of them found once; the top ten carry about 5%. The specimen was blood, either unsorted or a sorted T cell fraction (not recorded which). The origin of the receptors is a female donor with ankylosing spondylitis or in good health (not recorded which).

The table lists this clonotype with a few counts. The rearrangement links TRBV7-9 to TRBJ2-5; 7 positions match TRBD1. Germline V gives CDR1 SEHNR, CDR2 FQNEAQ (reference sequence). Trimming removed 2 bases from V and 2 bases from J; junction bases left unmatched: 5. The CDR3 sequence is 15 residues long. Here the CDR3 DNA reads TGTGCCAGCAGCTTAAGGGGACAGTTACAAGAGACCCAGTACTTC. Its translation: CASSLRGQLQETQYF. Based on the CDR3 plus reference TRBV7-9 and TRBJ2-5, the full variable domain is DTGVSQNPRHKITKRGQNVTFRCDPISEHNRLYWYRQTLGQGPEFLTYFQNEAQLEKSRLLSDRFSAERPKGSFSTLEIQRTEQGDSAMYLCASSLRGQLQETQYFGPGTRLLVL.

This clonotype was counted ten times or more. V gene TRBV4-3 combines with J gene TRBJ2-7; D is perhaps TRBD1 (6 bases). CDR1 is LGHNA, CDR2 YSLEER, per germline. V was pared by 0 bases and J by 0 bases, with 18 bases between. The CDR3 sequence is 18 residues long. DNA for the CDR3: TGCGCCAGCAGCCAAGATTCGGTCGCCAGGGGAAGCTCCTACGAGCAGTACTTC. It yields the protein CASSQDSVARGSSYEQYF.

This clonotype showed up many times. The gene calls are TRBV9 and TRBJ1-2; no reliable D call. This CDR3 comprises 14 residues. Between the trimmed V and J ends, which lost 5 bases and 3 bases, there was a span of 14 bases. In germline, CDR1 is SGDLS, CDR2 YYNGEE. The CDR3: CASSFSGSYYGYTF. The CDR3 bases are TGTGCCAGCAGTTTCTCGGGGTCTTACTATGGCTACACCTTC. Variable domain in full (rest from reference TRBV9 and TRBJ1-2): DSGVTQTPKHLITATGQRVTLRCSPRSGDLSVYWYQQSLDQGLQFLIQYYNGEERAKGNILERFSAQQFPDLHSELNLSSLELGDSALYFCASSFSGSYYGYTFGSGTRLTVV.

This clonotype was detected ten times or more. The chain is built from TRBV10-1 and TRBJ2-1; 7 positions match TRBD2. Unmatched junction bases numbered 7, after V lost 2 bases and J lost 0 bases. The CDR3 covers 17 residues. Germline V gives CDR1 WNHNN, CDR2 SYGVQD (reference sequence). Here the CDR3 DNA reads TGCGCCAGCAGTGAGGTGGGAGGGCAGAGCTCCTACAATGAGCAGTTCTTC. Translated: CASSEVGGQSSYNEQFF.

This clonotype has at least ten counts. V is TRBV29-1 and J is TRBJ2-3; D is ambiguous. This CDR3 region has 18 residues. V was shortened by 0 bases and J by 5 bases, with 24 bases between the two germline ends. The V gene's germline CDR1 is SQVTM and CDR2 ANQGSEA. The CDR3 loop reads CSVEDRLRRPSSRDTQYF. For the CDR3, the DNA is TGCAGCGTTGAAGATCGGCTTCGGCGGCCTTCGAGTCGAGATACGCAGTATTTT.

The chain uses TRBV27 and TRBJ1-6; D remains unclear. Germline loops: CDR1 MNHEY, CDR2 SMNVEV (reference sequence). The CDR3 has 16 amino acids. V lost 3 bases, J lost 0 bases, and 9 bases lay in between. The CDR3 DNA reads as TGTGCCAGCAGTTTTCATGCAGACTCCTATAATTCACCCCTCCACTTT. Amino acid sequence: CASSFHADSYNSPLHF.

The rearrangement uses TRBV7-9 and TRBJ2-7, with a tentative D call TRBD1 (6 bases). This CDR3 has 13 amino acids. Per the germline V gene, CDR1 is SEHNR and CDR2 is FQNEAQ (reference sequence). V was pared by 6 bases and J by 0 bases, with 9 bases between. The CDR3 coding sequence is TGTGCCAGCAGGACACAGGGCTCCTACGAGCAGTACTTC. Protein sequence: CASRTQGSYEQYF.

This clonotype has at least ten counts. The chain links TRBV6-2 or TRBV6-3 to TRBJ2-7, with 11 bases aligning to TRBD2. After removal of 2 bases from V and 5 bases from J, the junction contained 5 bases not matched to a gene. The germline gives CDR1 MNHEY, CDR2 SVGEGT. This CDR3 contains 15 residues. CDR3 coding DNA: TGTGCCAGCAGTTACAATCTAGCGGGAGGACACGAGCAGTACTTC. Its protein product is CASSYNLAGGHEQYF.

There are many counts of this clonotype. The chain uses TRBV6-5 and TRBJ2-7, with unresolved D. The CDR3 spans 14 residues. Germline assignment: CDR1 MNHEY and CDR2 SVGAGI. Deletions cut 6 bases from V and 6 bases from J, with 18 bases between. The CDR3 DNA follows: TGTGCCAGCAGCCCCGGCGCCTATACGGGCGAGCAGTACTTC. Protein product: CASSPGAYTGEQYF.

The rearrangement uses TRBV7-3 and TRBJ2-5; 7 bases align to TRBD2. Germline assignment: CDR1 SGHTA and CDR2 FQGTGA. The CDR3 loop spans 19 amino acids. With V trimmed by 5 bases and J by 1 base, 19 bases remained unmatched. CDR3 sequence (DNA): TGTGCCAGCAGCCCAGGATTCCAGGCCCTGGGGGGGTTCCAAGAGACCCAGTACTTC. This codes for CASSPGFQALGGFQETQYF.

The CDR3 is CASSPRTGTGNQPQHF. In nucleotides, the CDR3 is TGTGCCAGCTCACCCCGGACAGGGACAGGCAATCAGCCCCAGCATTTT. The chain recombines TRBV18 with TRBJ1-5, with TRBD1 matching over 8 bases. The CDR3 totals 16 residues. The V segment lost 3 bases and the J segment 2 bases; nucleotides outside the gene matches: 6. Germline CDR1 is KGHSH and CDR2 is LQKENI.

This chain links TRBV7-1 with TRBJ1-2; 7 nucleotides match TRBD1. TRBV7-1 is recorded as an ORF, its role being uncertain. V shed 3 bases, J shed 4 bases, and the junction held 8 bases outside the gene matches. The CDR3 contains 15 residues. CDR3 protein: CASSSPGTESYGYTF. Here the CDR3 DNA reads TGTGCCAGCAGCTCTCCCGGGACAGAATCCTATGGCTACACCTTC.

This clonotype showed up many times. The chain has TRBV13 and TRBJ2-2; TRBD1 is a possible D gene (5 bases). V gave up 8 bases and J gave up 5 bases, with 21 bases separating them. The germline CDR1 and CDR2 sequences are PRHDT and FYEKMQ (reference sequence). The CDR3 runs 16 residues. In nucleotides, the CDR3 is TGTGCCAGCGGCTGGCAGGGTCAGGCCCCTACCGGGGAGCTGTTTTTT. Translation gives CASGWQGQAPTGELFF.

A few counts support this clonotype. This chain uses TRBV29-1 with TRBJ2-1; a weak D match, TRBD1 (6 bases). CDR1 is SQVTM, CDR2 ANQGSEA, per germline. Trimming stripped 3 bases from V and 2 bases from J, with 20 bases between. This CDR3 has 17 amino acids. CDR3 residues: CSVEKGRQVGTYNEQFF. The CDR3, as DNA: TGCAGCGTTGAGAAGGGCCGACAGGTGGGGACCTACAATGAGCAGTTCTTC.

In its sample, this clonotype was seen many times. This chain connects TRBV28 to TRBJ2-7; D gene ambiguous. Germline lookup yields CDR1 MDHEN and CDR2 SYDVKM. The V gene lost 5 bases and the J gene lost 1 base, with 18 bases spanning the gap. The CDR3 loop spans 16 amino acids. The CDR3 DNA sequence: TGTGCCAGCAGTCCCTGGAGCGACATCTTATCCTACGAGCAGTACTTC. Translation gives CASSPWSDILSYEQYF.

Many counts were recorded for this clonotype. The CDR3: CSVPGRSTDTQYF. DNA for the CDR3: TGCAGTGTTCCGGGGCGGTCCACAGATACGCAGTATTTT. The rearrangement links TRBV20-1 to TRBJ2-3; the D call may be TRBD1 or TRBD2 (5 bases each). This CDR3 is built from 13 residues. Germline V gene lookup returns CDR1 DFQATT and CDR2 SNEGSKA (reference sequence). V lost 7 bases to trimming and J lost 2 bases, with 13 bases between them.

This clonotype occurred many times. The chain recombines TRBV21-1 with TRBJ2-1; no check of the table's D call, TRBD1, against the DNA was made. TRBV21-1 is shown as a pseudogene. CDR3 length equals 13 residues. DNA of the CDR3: TGTGCCAGCCCGGACAGGGCCAACAATGAGCAGTTCTTC. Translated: CASPDRANNEQFF.

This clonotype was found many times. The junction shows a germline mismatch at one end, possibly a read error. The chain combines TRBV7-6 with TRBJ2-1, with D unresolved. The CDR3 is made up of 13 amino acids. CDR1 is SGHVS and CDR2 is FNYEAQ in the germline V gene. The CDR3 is CASSGDSFNEQFF. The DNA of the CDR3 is TGTGCCAGCAGCGGAGACTCCTTCAATGAGCAGTTCTTC.

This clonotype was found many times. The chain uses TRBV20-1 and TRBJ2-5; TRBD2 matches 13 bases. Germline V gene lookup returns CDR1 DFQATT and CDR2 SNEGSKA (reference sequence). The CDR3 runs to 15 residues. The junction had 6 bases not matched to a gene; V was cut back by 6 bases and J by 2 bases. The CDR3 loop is CSASPGLAGQETQYF. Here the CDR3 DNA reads TGCAGTGCATCACCGGGACTAGCGGGGCAAGAGACCCAGTACTTC.

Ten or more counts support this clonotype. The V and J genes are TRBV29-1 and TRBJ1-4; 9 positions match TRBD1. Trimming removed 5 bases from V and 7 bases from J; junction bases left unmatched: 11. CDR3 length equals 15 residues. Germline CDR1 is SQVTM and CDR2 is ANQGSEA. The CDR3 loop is CSVHASGTGFEKLFF. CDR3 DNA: TGCAGCGTTCACGCCTCCGGGACAGGGTTTGAAAAACTGTTTTTT.

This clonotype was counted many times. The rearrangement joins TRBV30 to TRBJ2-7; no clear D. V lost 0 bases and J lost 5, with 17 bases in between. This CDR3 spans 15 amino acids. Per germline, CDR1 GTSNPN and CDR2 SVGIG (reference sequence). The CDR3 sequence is CAWSVITTTRNEQYF. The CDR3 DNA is TGTGCCTGGAGTGTAATTACAACCACAAGGAACGAGCAGTACTTC. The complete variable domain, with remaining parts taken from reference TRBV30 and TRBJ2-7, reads SQTIHQWPATLVQPVGSPLSLECTVEGTSNPNLYWYRQAAGRGLQLLFYSVGIGQISSEVPQNLSASRPQDRQFILSSKKLLLSDSGFYLCAWSVITTTRNEQYFGPGTRLTVT.